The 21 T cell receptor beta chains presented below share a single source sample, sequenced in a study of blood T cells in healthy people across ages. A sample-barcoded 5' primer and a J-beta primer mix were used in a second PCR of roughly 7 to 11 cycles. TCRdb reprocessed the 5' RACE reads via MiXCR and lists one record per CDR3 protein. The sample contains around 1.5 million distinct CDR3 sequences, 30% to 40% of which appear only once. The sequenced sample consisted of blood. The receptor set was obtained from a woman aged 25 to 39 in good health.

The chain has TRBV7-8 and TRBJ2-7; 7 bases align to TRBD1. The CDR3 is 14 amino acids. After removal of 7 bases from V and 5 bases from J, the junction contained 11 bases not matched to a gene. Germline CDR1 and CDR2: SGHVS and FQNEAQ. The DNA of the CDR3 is TGTGCCAGCAACTGGGGGACAGAGCACAACGAGCAGTACTTC. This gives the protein CASNWGTEHNEQYF.

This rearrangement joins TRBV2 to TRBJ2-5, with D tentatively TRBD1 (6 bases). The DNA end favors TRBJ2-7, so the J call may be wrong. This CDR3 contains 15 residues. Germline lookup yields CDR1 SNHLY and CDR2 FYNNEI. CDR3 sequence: CASSLYRASPYEQYF. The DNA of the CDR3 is TGTGCCAGCAGCTTATACAGGGCGTCTCCCTACGAGCAGTACTTC.

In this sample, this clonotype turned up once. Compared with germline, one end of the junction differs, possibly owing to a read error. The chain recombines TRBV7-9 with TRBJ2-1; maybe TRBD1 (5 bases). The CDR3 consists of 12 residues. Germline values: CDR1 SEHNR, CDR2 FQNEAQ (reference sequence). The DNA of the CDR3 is TGTTCCAGCAGCCCAGGGTCTAATGAGCAGTTCTTC. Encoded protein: CSSSPGSNEQFF.

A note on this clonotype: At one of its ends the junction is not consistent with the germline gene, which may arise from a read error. The CDR3 loop reads CASSPRQGIRNYGHTF. As DNA, the CDR3 is TGTGCCAGCAGCCCCCGACAGGGTATAAGGAACTATGGCCACACCTTC. The chain has TRBV7-9 and TRBJ1-2; TRBD1 aligns across 7 bases. This CDR3 is 16 amino acids long. Per germline, CDR1 SEHNR and CDR2 FQNEAQ (reference sequence).

As DNA, the CDR3 is TGTGCCAGCAGCCAAGAACAGGGGCGAGAAAAACTGTTTTTT. This encodes CASSQEQGREKLFF. The chain links TRBV3-1 to TRBJ1-4; 7 nucleotides line up with TRBD1. The CDR3 has 14 amino acids. Trimming cost V 0 bases and J 8 bases; bases outside gene matches: 3. CDR1 and CDR2 (germline): LGHDT, YNNKEL (reference sequence).

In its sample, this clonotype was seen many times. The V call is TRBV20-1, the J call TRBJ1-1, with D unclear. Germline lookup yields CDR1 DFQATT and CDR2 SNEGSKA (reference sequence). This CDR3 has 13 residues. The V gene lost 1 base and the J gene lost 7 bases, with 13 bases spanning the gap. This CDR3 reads CSARATVRSEAFF. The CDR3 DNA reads TGCAGTGCTAGAGCGACGGTTCGTAGTGAAGCTTTCTTT.

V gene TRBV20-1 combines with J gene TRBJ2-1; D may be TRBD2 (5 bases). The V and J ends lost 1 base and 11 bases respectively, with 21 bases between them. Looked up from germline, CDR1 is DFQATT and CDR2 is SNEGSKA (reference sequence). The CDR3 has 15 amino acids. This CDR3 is CSARVRTQSTYKQFF. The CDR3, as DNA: TGCAGTGCTAGAGTAAGGACTCAGAGCACATACAAGCAGTTCTTC.

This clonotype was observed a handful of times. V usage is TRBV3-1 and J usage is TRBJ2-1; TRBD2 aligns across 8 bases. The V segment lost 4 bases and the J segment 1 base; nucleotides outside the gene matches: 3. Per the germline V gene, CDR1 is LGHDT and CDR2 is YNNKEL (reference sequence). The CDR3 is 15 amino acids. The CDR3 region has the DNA TGTGCCAGCAGCCGACTAGCGAGTTCCTACAATGAGCAGTTCTTC. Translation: CASSRLASSYNEQFF.

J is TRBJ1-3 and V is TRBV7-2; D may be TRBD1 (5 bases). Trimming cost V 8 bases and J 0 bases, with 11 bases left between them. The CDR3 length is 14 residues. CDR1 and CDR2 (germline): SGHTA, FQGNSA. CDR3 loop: CASGGTPSGNTIYF. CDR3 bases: TGTGCCAGCGGCGGGACGCCCTCTGGAAACACCATATATTTT.

The CDR3 sequence: CASSWASQENGYTF. The CDR3 nucleotides read TGCGCCAGCAGCTGGGCCAGCCAGGAGAATGGCTACACCTTC. The chain is built from TRBV5-1 and TRBJ1-2, with D unclear. Trimming removed 3 bases at V and 6 bases at J, with 15 bases between. CDR3 length: 14 amino acids. The germline V gene has CDR1 SGHRS and CDR2 YFSETQ.

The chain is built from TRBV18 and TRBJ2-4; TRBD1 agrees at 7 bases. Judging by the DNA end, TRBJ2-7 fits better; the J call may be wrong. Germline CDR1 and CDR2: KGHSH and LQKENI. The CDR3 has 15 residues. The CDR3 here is CASSPSQGPTYEQYF. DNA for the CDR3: TGTGCCAGCTCACCATCACAGGGGCCAACCTACGAGCAGTACTTC.

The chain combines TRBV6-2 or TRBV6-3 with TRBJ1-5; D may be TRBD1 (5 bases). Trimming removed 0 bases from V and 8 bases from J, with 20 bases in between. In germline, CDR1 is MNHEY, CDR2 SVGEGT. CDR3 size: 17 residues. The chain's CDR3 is CASSYSLGQGRYEPQHF. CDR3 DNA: TGTGCCAGCAGTTACTCTCTGGGGCAGGGTAGGTACGAGCCCCAGCATTTT.

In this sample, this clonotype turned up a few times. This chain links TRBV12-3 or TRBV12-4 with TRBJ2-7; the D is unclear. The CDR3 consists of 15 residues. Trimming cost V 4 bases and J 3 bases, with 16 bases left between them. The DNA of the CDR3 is TGTGCCAGCAGTTACCAAATGGCGGTAAGCTACGAGCAGTACTTC. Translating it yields CASSYQMAVSYEQYF.

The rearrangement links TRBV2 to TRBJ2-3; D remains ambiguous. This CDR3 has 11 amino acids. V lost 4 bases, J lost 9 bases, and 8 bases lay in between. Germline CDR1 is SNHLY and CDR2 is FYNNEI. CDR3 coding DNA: TGTGCCAGCAGTGGTAGAACCACGCAGTATTTT. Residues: CASSGRTTQYF.

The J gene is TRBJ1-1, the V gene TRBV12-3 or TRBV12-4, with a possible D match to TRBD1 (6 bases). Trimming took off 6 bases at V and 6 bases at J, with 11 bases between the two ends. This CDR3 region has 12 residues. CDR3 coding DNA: TGTGCCAGCAGCACAGGGTTGGCTGAAGCTTTCTTT. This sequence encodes CASSTGLAEAFF.

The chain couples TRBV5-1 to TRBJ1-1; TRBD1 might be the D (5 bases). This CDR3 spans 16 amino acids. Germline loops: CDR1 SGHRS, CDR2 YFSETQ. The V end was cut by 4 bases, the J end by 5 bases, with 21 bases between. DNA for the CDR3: TGCGCCAGCAGCGGGGGAGTTGACAGCATTAAAACTGAAGCTTTCTTT. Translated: CASSGGVDSIKTEAFF.

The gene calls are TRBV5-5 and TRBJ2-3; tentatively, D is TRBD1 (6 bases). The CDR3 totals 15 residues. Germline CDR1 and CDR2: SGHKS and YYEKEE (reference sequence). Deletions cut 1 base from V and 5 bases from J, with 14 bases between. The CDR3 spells CASSLSTYREDTQYF. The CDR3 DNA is TGTGCCAGCAGCTTGTCAACTTACAGGGAAGATACGCAGTATTTT. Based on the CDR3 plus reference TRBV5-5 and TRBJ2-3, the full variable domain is DAGVTQSPTHLIKTRGQQVTLRCSPISGHKSVSWYQQVLGQGPQFIFQYYEKEERGRGNFPDRFSARQFPNYSSELNVNALLLGDSALYLCASSLSTYREDTQYFGPGTRLTVL.

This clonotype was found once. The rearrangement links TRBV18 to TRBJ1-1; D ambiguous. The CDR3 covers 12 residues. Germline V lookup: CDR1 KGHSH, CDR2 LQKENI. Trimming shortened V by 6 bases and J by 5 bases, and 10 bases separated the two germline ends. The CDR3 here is CASSNQVTEAFF. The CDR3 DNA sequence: TGTGCCAGCTCCAATCAGGTGACTGAAGCTTTCTTT.

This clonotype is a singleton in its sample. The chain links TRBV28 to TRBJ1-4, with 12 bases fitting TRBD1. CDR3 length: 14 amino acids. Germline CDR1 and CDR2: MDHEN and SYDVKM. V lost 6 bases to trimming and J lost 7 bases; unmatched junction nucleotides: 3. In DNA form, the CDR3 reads TGTGCCAGCAGGGGACAGGGGGCGCGTGAAAAACTGTTTTTT. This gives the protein CASRGQGAREKLFF. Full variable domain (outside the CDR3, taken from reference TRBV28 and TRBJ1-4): DVKVTQSSRYLVKRTGEKVFLECVQDMDHENMFWYRQDPGLGLRLIYFSYDVKMKEKGDIPEGYSVSREKKERFSLILESASTNQTSMYLCASRGQGAREKLFFGSGTQLSVL.

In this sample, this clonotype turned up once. CDR3 nucleotide sequence: TGTGCCAGCAGCCACATCTATAAAGGAGCCGGGTCCTACGAGCAGTACTTC. It is translated as CASSHIYKGAGSYEQYF. The J gene is TRBJ2-4, the V gene TRBV3-1, with unresolved D. TRBJ2-7 explains the end of the DNA better; the J call may be wrong. Looked up from germline, CDR1 is LGHDT and CDR2 is YNNKEL (reference sequence). CDR3 length equals 17 residues.

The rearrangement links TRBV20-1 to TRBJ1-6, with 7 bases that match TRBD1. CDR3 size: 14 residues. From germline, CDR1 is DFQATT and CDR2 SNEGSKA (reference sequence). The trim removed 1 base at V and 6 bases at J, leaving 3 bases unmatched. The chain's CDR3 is CSARVGTANSPLHF. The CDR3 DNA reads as TGCAGTGCTAGAGTGGGGACAGCTAATTCACCCCTCCACTTT.